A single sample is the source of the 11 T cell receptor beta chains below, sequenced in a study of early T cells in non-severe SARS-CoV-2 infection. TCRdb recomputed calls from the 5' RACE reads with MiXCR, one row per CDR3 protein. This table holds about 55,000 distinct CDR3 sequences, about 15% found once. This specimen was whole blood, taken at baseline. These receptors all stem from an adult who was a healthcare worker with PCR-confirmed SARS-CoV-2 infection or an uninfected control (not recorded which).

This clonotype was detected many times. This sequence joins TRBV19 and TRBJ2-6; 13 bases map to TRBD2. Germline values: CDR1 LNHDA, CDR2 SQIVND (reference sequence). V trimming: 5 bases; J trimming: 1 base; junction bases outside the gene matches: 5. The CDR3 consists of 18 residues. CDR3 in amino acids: CASSLRTSGRSGANVLTF. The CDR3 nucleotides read TGTGCCAGTAGTCTCCGGACTAGCGGGAGATCTGGGGCCAACGTCCTGACTTTC.

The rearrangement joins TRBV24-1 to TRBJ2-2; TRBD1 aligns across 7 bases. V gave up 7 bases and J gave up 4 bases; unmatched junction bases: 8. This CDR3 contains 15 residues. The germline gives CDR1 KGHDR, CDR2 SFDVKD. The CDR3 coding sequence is TGTGCCACCAGCACAGGACAGGCGGGCACCGGGGAGCTGTTTTTT. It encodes CATSTGQAGTGELFF.

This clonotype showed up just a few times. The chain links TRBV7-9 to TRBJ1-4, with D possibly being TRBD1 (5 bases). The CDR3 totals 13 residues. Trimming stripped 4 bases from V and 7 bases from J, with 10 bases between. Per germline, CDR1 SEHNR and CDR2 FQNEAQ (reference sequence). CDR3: CASSSSGAEKLFF. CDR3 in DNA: TGTGCCAGCAGCTCCAGCGGGGCTGAAAAACTGTTTTTT.

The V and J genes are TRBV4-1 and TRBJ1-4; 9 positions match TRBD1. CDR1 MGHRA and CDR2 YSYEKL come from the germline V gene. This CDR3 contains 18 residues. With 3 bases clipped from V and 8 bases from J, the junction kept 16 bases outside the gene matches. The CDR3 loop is CASSHLARRDREDEKLFF. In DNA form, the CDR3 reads TGCGCCAGCAGCCACCTAGCCCGGCGGGACAGGGAGGACGAAAAACTGTTTTTT.

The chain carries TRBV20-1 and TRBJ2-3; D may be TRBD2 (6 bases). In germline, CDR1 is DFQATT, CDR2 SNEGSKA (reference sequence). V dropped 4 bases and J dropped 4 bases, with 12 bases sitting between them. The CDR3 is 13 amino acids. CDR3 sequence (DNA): TGCAGTGCTAAAAAGCGGGCCTCAGATACGCAGTATTTT. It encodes CSAKKRASDTQYF.

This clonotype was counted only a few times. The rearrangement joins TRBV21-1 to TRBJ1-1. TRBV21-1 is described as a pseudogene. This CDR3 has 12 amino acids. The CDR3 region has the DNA TGTGCCAGCAGGGTGGCGAGGACTGAAGCTTTCTTT. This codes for CASRVARTEAFF.

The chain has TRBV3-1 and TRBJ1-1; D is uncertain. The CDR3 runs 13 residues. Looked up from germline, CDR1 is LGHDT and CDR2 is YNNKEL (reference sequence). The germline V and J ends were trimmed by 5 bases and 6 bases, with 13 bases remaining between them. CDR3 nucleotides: TGTGCCAGCAGCTCGGGCTTGGTCTCTGAAGCTTTCTTT. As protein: CASSSGLVSEAFF.

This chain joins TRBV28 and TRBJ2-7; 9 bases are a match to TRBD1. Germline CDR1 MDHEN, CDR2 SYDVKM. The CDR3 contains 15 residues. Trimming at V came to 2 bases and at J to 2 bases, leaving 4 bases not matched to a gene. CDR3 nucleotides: TGTGCCAGCAGTTTACCGGGACAGGGCACCTACGAGCAGTACTTC. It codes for CASSLPGQGTYEQYF.

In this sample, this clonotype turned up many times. The CDR3, as DNA: TGTGCCAGCAGTTATGGCGGGAGGCCCCATGAGCAGTTCTTC. Protein sequence: CASSYGGRPHEQFF. The chain couples TRBV6-5 to TRBJ2-1, with 8 bases aligning to TRBD2. V trimming: 3 bases; J trimming: 8 bases; junction bases outside the gene matches: 6. The CDR3 loop spans 14 amino acids. Germline CDR1 MNHEY, CDR2 SVGAGI.

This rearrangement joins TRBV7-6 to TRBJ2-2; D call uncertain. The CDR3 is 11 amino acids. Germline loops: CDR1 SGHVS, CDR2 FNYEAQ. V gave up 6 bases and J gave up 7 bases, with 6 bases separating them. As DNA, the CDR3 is TGTGCCAGCAGGGACGTCGGGGAGCTGTTTTTT. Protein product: CASRDVGELFF.

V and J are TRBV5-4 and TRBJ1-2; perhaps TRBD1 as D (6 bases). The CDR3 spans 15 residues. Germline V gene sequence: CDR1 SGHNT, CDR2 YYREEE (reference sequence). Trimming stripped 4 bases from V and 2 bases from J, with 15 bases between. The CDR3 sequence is CASSPTTGKNYGYTF. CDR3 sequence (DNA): TGTGCCAGCAGCCCGACTACAGGGAAGAACTATGGCTACACCTTC.